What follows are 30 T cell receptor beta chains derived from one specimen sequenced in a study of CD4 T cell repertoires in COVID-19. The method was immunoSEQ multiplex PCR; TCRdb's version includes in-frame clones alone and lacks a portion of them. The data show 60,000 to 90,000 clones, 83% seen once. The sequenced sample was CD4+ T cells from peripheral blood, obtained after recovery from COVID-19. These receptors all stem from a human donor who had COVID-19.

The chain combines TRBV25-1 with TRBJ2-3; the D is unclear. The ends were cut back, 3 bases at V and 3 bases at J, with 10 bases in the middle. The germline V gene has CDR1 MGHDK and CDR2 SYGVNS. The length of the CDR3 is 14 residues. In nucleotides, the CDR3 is TGTGCCAGCAGTGACGAGATGGCAACAGATACGCAGTATTTT. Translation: CASSDEMATDTQYF.

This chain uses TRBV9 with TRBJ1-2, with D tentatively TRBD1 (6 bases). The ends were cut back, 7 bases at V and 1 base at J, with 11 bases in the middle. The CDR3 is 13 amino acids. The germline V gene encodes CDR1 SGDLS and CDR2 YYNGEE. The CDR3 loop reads CASRNRDNYGYTF. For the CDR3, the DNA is TGTGCCAGCCGAAACAGGGATAACTATGGCTACACCTTC.

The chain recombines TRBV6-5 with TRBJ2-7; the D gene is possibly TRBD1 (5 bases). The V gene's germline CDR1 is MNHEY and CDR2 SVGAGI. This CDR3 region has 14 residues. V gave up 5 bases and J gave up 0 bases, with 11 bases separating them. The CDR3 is CASSRQRSSYEQYF. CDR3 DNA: TGTGCCAGCAGTCGACAGAGGAGCTCCTACGAGCAGTACTTC.

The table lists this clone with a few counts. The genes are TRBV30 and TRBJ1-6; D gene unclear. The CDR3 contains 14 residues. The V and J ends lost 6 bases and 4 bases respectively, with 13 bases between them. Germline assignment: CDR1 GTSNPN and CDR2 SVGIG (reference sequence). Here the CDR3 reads CACVGDLYNSPLHF. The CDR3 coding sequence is TGTGCCTGCGTGGGTGATCTTTATAATTCACCCCTCCACTTT.

The CDR3 region is CASSWGRTNYGYTF. The CDR3 bases are TGTGCCAGCAGCTGGGGACGGACTAACTATGGCTACACCTTC. The V gene is TRBV5-6, the J gene TRBJ1-2; TRBD1 might be the D (5 bases). CDR1 SGHDT and CDR2 YYEEEE come from the germline V gene. The CDR3 consists of 14 residues. V was cut by 3 bases and J by 0 bases, with 9 bases left in between.

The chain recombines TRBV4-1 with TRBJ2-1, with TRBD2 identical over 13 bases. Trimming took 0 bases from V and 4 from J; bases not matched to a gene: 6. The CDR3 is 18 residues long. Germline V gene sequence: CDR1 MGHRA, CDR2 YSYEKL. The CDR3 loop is CASSQDFWTSGGYNEQFF. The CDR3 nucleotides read TGCGCCAGCAGCCAAGATTTTTGGACTAGCGGGGGTTACAATGAGCAGTTCTTC.

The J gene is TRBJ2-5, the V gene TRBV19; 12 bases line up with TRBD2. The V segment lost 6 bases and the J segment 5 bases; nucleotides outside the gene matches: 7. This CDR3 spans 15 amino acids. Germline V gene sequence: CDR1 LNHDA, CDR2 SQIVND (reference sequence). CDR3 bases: TGTGCCAGTAGAACTAGCGGGGGGATCTCTGAGACCCAGTACTTC. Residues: CASRTSGGISETQYF.

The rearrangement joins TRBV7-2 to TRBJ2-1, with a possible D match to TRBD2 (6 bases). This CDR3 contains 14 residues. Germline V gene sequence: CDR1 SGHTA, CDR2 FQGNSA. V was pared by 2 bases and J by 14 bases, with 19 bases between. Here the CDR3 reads CASSLYTSPPSKFF. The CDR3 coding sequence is TGTGCCAGCAGCTTATATACTAGCCCCCCGTCGAAGTTCTTC.

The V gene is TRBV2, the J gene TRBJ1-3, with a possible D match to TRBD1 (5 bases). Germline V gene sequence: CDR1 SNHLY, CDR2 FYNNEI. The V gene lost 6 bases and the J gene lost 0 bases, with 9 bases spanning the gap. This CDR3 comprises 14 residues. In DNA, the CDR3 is TGTGCCAGCAGGGAACAGGACTCTGGAAACACCATATATTTT. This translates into CASREQDSGNTIYF.

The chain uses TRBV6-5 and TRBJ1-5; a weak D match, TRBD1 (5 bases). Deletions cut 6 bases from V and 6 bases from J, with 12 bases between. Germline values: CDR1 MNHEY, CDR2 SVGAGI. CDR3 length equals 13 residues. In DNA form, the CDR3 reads TGTGCCAGCAGGGCAGGGAGGGGTCAGCCCCAGCATTTT. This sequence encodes CASRAGRGQPQHF.

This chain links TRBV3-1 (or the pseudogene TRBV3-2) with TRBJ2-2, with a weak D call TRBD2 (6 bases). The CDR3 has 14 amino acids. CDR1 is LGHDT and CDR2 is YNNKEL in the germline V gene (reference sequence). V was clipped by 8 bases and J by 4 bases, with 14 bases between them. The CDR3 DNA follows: TGTGCCAGCCAGGAGGCGGGACTCACCGGGGAGCTGTTTTTT. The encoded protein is CASQEAGLTGELFF.

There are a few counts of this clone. In DNA, the CDR3 is TGTGCCAGCTCCGGGCCCTGGGACGGTGGCTCCGGTAGGTCTGGAAACACCATATATTTT. It is translated as CASSGPWDGGSGRSGNTIYF. This chain links TRBV18 with TRBJ1-3, with a possible D match to TRBD1 (5 bases). CDR3 length equals 20 residues. The V gene lost 6 bases and the J gene lost 1 base, with 28 bases spanning the gap. Per germline, CDR1 KGHSH and CDR2 LQKENI.

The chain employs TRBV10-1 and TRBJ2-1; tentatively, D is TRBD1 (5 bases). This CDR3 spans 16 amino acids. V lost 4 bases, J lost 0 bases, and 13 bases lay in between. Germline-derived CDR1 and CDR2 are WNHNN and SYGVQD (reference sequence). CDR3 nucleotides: TGCGCCAGCAGTGGACGGGCAGGGATCTCCTACAATGAGCAGTTCTTC. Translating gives CASSGRAGISYNEQFF.

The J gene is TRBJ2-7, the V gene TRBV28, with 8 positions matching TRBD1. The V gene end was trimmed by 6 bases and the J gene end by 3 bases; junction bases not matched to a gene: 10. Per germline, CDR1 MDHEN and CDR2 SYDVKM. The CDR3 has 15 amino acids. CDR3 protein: CASSESGTGHYEQYF. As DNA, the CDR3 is TGTGCCAGCAGCGAATCCGGGACAGGACACTACGAGCAGTACTTC.

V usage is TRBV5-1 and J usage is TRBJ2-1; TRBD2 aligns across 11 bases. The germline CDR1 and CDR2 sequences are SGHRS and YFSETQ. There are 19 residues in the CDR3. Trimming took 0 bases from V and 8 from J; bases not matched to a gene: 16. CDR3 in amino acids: CASSLGQNSLAGDVDEQFF. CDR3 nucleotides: TGCGCCAGCAGCTTGGGACAGAATTCACTAGCGGGGGATGTCGATGAGCAGTTCTTC. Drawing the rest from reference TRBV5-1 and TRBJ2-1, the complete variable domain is KAGVTQTPRYLIKTRGQQVTLSCSPISGHRSVSWYQQTPGQGLQFLFEYFSETQRNKGNFPGRFSGRQFSNSRSEMNVSTLELGDSALYLCASSLGQNSLAGDVDEQFFGPGTRLTVL.

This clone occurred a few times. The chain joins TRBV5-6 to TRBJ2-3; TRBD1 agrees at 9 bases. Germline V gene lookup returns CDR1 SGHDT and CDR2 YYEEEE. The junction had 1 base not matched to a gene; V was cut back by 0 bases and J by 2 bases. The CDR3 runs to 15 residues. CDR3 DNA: TGTGCCAGCAGCTTGGGGGACAGGGCCACAGATACGCAGTATTTT. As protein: CASSLGDRATDTQYF.

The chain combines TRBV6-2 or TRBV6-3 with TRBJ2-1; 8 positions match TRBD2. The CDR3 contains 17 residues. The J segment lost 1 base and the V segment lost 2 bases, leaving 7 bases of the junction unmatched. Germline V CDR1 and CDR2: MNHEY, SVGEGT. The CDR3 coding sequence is TGTGCCAGCAGTTACATGGGGGGACTAGTGTCCTACAATGAGCAGTTCTTC. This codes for CASSYMGGLVSYNEQFF.

The CDR3 here is CASRKRPEPGGGYTF. The CDR3 DNA follows: TGTGCCAGCAGAAAAAGGCCGGAACCAGGAGGAGGCTACACCTTC. The chain has TRBV6-5 and TRBJ1-2; unclear D gene. The length of the CDR3 is 15 residues. V was pared by 6 bases and J by 8 bases, with 22 bases between. Germline CDR1 reads MNHEY; CDR2 reads SVGAGI.

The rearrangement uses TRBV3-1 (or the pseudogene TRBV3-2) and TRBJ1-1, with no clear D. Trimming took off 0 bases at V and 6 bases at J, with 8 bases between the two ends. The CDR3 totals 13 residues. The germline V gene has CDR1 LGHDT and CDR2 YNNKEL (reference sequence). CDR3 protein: CASSQDAQPEAFF. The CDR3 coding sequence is TGTGCCAGCAGCCAAGATGCACAGCCTGAAGCTTTCTTT.

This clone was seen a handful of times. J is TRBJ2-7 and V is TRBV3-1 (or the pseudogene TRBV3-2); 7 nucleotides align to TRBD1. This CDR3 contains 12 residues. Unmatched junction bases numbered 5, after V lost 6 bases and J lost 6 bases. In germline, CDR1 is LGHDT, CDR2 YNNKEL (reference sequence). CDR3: CASSHQGVEQYF. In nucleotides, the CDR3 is TGTGCCAGCAGTCACCAGGGGGTCGAGCAGTACTTC.

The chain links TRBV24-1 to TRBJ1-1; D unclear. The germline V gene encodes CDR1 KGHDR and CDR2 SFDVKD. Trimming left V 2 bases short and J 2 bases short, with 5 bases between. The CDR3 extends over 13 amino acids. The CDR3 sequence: CATSDSGNTEAFF. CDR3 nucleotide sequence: TGTGCCACCAGTGATTCGGGAAACACTGAAGCTTTCTTT.

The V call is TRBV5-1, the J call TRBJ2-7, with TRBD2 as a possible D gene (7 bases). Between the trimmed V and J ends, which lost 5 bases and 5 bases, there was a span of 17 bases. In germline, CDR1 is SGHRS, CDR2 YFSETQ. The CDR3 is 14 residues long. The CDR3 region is CASREPGGDDEQYF. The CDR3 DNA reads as TGCGCCAGCAGAGAGCCGGGGGGCGACGACGAGCAGTACTTC.

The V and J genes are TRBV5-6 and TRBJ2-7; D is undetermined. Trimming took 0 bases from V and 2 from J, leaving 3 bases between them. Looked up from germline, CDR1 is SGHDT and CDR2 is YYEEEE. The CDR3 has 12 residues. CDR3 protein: CASSLVAYEQYF. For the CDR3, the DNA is TGTGCCAGCAGCTTGGTAGCCTACGAGCAGTACTTC.

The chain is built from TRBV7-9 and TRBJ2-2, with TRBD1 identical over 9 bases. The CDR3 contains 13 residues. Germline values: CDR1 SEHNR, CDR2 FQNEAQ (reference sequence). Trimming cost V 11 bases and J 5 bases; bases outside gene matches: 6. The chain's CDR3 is CAVTGGETGELFF. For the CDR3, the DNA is TGTGCCGTCACAGGGGGCGAAACCGGGGAGCTGTTTTTT.

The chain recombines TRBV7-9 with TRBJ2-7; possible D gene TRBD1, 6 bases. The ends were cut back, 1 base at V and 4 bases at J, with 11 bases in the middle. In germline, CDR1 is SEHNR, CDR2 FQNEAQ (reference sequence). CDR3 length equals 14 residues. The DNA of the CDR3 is TGTGCCAGCAGCTTAGGCCGGACAGCGTACGAGCAGTACTTC. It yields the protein CASSLGRTAYEQYF.

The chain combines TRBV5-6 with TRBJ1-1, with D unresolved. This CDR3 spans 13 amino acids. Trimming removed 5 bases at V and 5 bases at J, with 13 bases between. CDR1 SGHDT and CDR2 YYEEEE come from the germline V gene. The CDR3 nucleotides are TGTGCCAGCAGGTCCATCTGGGAAACTGAAGCTTTCTTT. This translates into CASRSIWETEAFF.

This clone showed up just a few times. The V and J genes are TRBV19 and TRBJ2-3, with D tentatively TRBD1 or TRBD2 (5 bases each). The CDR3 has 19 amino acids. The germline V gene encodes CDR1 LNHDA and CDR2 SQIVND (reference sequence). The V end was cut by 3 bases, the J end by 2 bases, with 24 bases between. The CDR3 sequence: CASSIESGSLGVLTDTQYF. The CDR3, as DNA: TGTGCCAGTAGTATTGAATCAGGAAGCCTGGGGGTCCTCACAGATACGCAGTATTTT. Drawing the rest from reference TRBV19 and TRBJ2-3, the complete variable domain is DGGITQSPKYLFRKEGQNVTLSCEQNLNHDAMYWYRQDPGQGLRLIYYSQIVNDFQKGDIAEGYSVSREKKESFPLTVTSAQKNPTAFYLCASSIESGSLGVLTDTQYFGPGTRLTVL.

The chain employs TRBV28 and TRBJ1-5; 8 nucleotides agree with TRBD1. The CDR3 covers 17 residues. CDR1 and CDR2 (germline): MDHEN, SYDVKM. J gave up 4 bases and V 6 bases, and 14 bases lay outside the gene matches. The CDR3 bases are TGTGCCAGCAGCCGAAGGGGCCCGACAGGGGCTAATCAGCCCCAGCATTTT. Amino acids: CASSRRGPTGANQPQHF.

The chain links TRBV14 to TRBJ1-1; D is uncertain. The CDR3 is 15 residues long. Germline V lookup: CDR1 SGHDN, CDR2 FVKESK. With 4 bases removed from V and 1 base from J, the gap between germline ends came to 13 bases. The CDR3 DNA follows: TGTGCCAGCAGCCGCGCGACGACAACGAACACTGAAGCTTTCTTT. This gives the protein CASSRATTTNTEAFF.

The CDR3: CASSSGTGDYEQYF. As DNA, the CDR3 is TGTGCCAGCAGCTCCGGGACAGGGGACTACGAGCAGTACTTC. The rearrangement links TRBV7-9 to TRBJ2-7; 10 bases line up with TRBD1. V lost 4 bases and J lost 3; bases outside the gene matches: 3. The CDR3 covers 14 residues. Germline V gene sequence: CDR1 SEHNR, CDR2 FQNEAQ (reference sequence).